What follows describes a single T cell receptor (beta chain). What it binds is unknown. The data are from a study of OX40 agonist ivuxolimab in advanced cancers. Regarding the study as a whole: Antigen specificity remained undetermined for the expanded peripheral T cells. Nonresponders included some who also had low normalized T-cell clonal expansion.

Germline values: CDR1 SGHRS, CDR2 YFSETQ. The CDR3 consists of 15 residues. Trimming at V came to 5 bases and at J to 6 bases, leaving 8 bases not matched to a gene. Some clones are missing from TCRdb's copy, which holds only in-frame ones; the method was immunoSEQ multiplex PCR. The sample consists of some 39,000 clones, around 90% of them appearing once. This sample comprised CD4+ or CD8+ T cells sorted from blood, obtained in a trial of the OX40 agonist ivuxolimab. The clonotype originates from an adult with an advanced solid tumor such as melanoma, head and neck, liver or kidney cancer. The chain is built from TRBV5-1 and TRBJ2-3; the match to TRBD2 covers 11 bases. The CDR3 is CASSRSGRVVDTQYF. CDR3 bases: TGCGCCAGCAGTCGTAGCGGGAGGGTAGTGGATACGCAGTATTTT.